This T cell receptor (beta chain) stems from a study of CD8 T cells in Susac syndrome. It was with random hexamers that about 0.45 to 1 ug RNA was reverse transcribed. TCRdb re-analysed the immunoSEQ multiplex PCR reads in MiXCR, keeping a single row per CDR3 protein. The sample lists some 77,000 distinct CDR3 sequences, roughly 93% occurring once. CDR1 and CDR2 (germline): MNHEY, SVGEGT. The CDR3 loop spans 13 amino acids. V gave up 6 bases and J gave up 3 bases, with 12 bases separating them. Peripheral blood CD8+ and CD4+ T cells were profiled by TCR beta sequencing. Each Susac syndrome patient had definite or probable disease by recently defined criteria.

Sequenced material: CD4+ T cells from PBMCs. The chain employs TRBV6-2 or TRBV6-3 and TRBJ2-7; D possibly corresponds to TRBD1 (6 bases). The source is a human donor with Susac syndrome. The CDR3 nucleotides are TGTGCCAGCAGCCTACAGGGCGGCTACGAGCAGTACTTC. This encodes CASSLQGGYEQYF.